These 31 T cell receptor beta chains came from one sample sequenced in a study of T cells in Graves' hyperthyroidism and ophthalmopathy. Regions amplified from RNA transcripts were the TCR beta CDR3 regions. Using the HTBI primer set, a first-round RT-PCR was run on the TCR CDR3. TCRdb redid the calling of the multiplex PCR reads with MiXCR, one entry per CDR3 protein. The sample includes about 700,000 distinct CDR3 sequences, 14% of them seen just once. The specimen was blood. The receptor source for this set is a woman aged 18 to 35 with Graves' hyperthyroidism.

This rearrangement joins TRBV27 to TRBJ2-1; possibly TRBD1 or TRBD2 for D (5 bases each). Per the germline V gene, CDR1 is MNHEY and CDR2 is SMNVEV (reference sequence). V was pared by 7 bases and J by 1 base, with 20 bases between. The CDR3 is 17 amino acids. CDR3 coding DNA: TGTGCCAGCATCCCGCTTGCCCAGGGCGGGTCCTACAATGAGCAGTTCTTC. This codes for CASIPLAQGGSYNEQFF.

This clonotype showed up just once. V gene TRBV6-2 or TRBV6-3 combines with J gene TRBJ2-5; possibly TRBD2 for D (5 bases). This CDR3 contains 11 residues. Germline lookup yields CDR1 MNHEY and CDR2 SVGEGT. With 8 bases removed from V and 5 bases from J, the gap between germline ends came to 9 bases. CDR3 in DNA: TGTGCCAGCGATCGCGGGGAGACCCAGTACTTC. Translating it yields CASDRGETQYF.

The chain carries TRBV14 and TRBJ2-1, with 8 bases fitting TRBD2. J lost 6 bases, V lost 2 bases, and 3 bases had no gene match. The CDR3 spans 14 residues. Germline loops: CDR1 SGHDN, CDR2 FVKESK. The DNA for the CDR3 is TGTGCCAGCAGCCAATTGCTAGCGGGCAATGAGCAGTTCTTC. Translating gives CASSQLLAGNEQFF.

This clonotype was seen a few times. The chain uses TRBV19 and TRBJ2-1, with 9 positions matching TRBD1. Germline CDR1 is LNHDA and CDR2 is SQIVND (reference sequence). V lost 3 bases to trimming and J lost 7 bases; unmatched junction nucleotides: 7. CDR3 size: 15 residues. CDR3 loop: CASSIFPGTGNEQFF. The DNA for the CDR3 is TGTGCCAGTAGTATCTTCCCCGGGACAGGGAATGAGCAGTTCTTC.

The chain couples TRBV20-1 to TRBJ1-6; D ambiguous. The germline V gene encodes CDR1 DFQATT and CDR2 SNEGSKA (reference sequence). The CDR3 runs to 16 residues. The V end was cut by 0 bases, the J end by 9 bases, with 18 bases between. CDR3 in amino acids: CSARDVGSRSGSPLHF. In nucleotides, the CDR3 is TGCAGTGCTAGAGATGTGGGGAGTCGCTCGGGTTCACCCCTCCACTTT.

This chain joins TRBV4-1 and TRBJ2-7, with D possibly matching TRBD2 (5 bases). The germline V gene encodes CDR1 MGHRA and CDR2 YSYEKL. Between the trimmed V and J ends, which lost 1 base and 3 bases, there was a span of 22 bases. This CDR3 is 18 amino acids long. The CDR3 here is CASSQVGLVSFGIYEQYF. CDR3 in DNA: TGCGCCAGCAGCCAAGTAGGGCTAGTTTCCTTCGGGATCTACGAGCAGTACTTC.

This clonotype was picked up many times. The chain uses TRBV6-1 and TRBJ2-3; D perhaps matches TRBD2 (6 bases). This CDR3 is built from 15 residues. In germline, CDR1 is MNHNS, CDR2 SASEGT. With 5 bases removed from V and 3 bases from J, the gap between germline ends came to 15 bases. The CDR3 loop is CASSPGGSGTDTQYF. CDR3 DNA sequence: TGTGCCAGCAGTCCCGGGGGATCCGGAACAGATACGCAGTATTTT.

The chain combines TRBV24-1 with TRBJ2-7; TRBD1 matches at 8 bases. Germline-derived CDR1 and CDR2 are KGHDR and SFDVKD. The ends lost 4 bases at V and 5 bases at J; junction bases unmatched: 3. The CDR3 covers 13 residues. The CDR3 here is CATSEAGGDEQYF. The DNA for the CDR3 is TGTGCCACCAGTGAGGCAGGGGGCGACGAGCAGTACTTC.

This clonotype was seen repeatedly, ten times or more. The chain employs TRBV18 and TRBJ1-5, with TRBD1 matching over 7 bases. This CDR3 spans 17 amino acids. The V gene end was trimmed by 6 bases and the J gene end by 2 bases; junction bases not matched to a gene: 13. From germline, CDR1 is KGHSH and CDR2 LQKENI. The CDR3 reads CASSPTGAGYGNQPQHF. In nucleotides, the CDR3 is TGTGCCAGCTCTCCCACAGGGGCAGGATACGGCAATCAGCCCCAGCATTTT.

This chain joins TRBV20-1 and TRBJ2-1, with D tentatively TRBD2 (5 bases). The germline V gene encodes CDR1 DFQATT and CDR2 SNEGSKA (reference sequence). Deletions cut 3 bases from V and 1 base from J, with 19 bases between. This CDR3 comprises 17 residues. This chain's CDR3 is CSARVPLPGRSYNEQFF. In nucleotides, the CDR3 is TGCAGTGCTAGGGTCCCCCTCCCGGGGAGATCCTACAATGAGCAGTTCTTC.

The rearrangement joins TRBV27 to TRBJ1-2; D may be TRBD1 (5 bases). CDR3 length: 16 amino acids. CDR1 is MNHEY and CDR2 is SMNVEV in the germline V gene (reference sequence). V was trimmed by 4 bases and J by 7 bases, leaving 22 bases between them. CDR3 loop: CASSSVGSGTHAGYTF. The DNA of the CDR3 is TGTGCCAGCAGTTCCGTTGGAAGCGGGACCCACGCTGGCTACACCTTC.

This clonotype has just a few counts. The genes are TRBV3-1 and TRBJ1-6, with 12 positions matching TRBD1. The CDR3 contains 15 residues. CDR1 and CDR2 from the germline V gene are LGHDT and YNNKEL (reference sequence). V lost 4 bases, J lost 10 bases, and 5 bases stayed unmatched. Written as DNA, the CDR3 is TGTGCCAGCAGCCGAGGGACAGGGGGCGACTCACCCCTCCACTTT. This sequence encodes CASSRGTGGDSPLHF.

Points on this clonotype: Given a much more abundant clone one base away, this may be a read error. The chain joins TRBV12-3 or TRBV12-4 to TRBJ1-5; TRBD1 matches 7 bases. V shed 5 bases, J shed 1 base, and the junction held 8 bases outside the gene matches. The CDR3 is 16 residues long. The CDR3 spells CASSQGQSGSNQPQHF. The CDR3, as DNA: TGTGCCAGCAGTCAGGGACAGTCTGGGAGCAATCAGCCCCAGCATTTT.

The J gene is TRBJ1-5, the V gene TRBV19, with a possible D match to TRBD1 (5 bases). Germline V gene sequence: CDR1 LNHDA, CDR2 SQIVND (reference sequence). The CDR3 sequence is 14 residues long. The V gene lost 6 bases and the J gene lost 6 bases, with 15 bases spanning the gap. CDR3 sequence reads: CASRGGGGGQPQHF. The CDR3 nucleotides are TGTGCCAGTAGGGGCGGGGGGGGAGGTCAGCCCCAGCATTTT.

This clonotype was seen more than once but under ten times. The J gene is TRBJ2-3, the V gene TRBV28; 8 bases map to TRBD2. This CDR3 has 16 amino acids. V dropped 4 bases and J dropped 3; count of bases not matched to a gene: 9. Germline CDR1 is MDHEN and CDR2 is SYDVKM. In DNA, the CDR3 is TGTGCCAGCAGTTACCCGACTAGCGTACGTACAGATACGCAGTATTTT. It codes for CASSYPTSVRTDTQYF.

This clonotype was observed at least ten times. In DNA, the CDR3 is TGTGCCACCAGTGATTTAGGGACAGGGGTGGACGGGGAGCTGTTTTTT. Amino acid sequence: CATSDLGTGVDGELFF. V and J are TRBV24-1 and TRBJ2-2; TRBD1 matches at 10 bases. J lost 7 bases, V lost 1 base, and 5 bases had no gene match. This CDR3 has 16 residues. CDR1 is KGHDR, CDR2 SFDVKD, per germline.

This clonotype was recorded at least ten times. The rearrangement links TRBV28 to TRBJ1-1; 10 nucleotides match TRBD1. In germline, CDR1 is MDHEN, CDR2 SYDVKM. Trimming cost V 5 bases and J 7 bases; bases outside gene matches: 16. The CDR3 is made up of 17 amino acids. DNA of the CDR3: TGTGCCAGCAGTCCCCGGACAGGGGGGCAACGAGCGGTTGAAGCTTTCTTT. Amino acid sequence: CASSPRTGGQRAVEAFF.

There are many counts of this clonotype. V usage is TRBV20-1 and J usage is TRBJ1-1; a weak D match, TRBD1 (6 bases). The V end lost 6 bases, the J end lost 5 bases, and 13 bases lay between the germline ends. Germline CDR1 is DFQATT and CDR2 is SNEGSKA (reference sequence). The CDR3 runs to 12 residues. DNA for the CDR3: TGCAGTGCCCCGCGCAGGGGTACTGAAGCTTTCTTT. Residues: CSAPRRGTEAFF.

This chain links TRBV3-1 with TRBJ2-1, with 11 bases aligning to TRBD2. This CDR3 has 16 residues. V gave up 0 bases and J gave up 10 bases; unmatched junction bases: 8. Germline V gives CDR1 LGHDT, CDR2 YNNKEL (reference sequence). DNA for the CDR3: TGTGCCAGCAGCCAAGATGTGTTAGCGGGAGGGGGCGAGCAGTTCTTC. This gives the protein CASSQDVLAGGGEQFF.

This clonotype was recorded many times. The rearrangement links TRBV6-2 or TRBV6-3 to TRBJ1-5, with 10 bases matching TRBD1. The CDR3 covers 17 residues. Germline lookup yields CDR1 MNHEY and CDR2 SVGEGT. V lost 2 bases to trimming and J lost 0 bases; unmatched junction nucleotides: 4. Here the CDR3 DNA reads TGTGCCAGCAGTTACGCGGGACAGGGGTATAGCAATCAGCCCCAGCATTTT. Translating it yields CASSYAGQGYSNQPQHF.

This clonotype showed up many times. The rearrangement joins TRBV2 to TRBJ2-3; D unclear. The CDR3 runs 13 residues. The germline gives CDR1 SNHLY, CDR2 FYNNEI. Deletions cut 2 bases from V and 2 bases from J, with 5 bases between. The CDR3 DNA sequence: TGTGCCAGCAGTGAATGGCACACAGATACGCAGTATTTT. This encodes CASSEWHTDTQYF.

CDR3 in DNA: TGTGCCAGCGCCCCCAGGGATCTAGCCAAAAACATTCAGTACTTC. It codes for CASAPRDLAKNIQYF. This sequence joins TRBV6-1 and TRBJ2-4; the D gene is possibly TRBD1 (5 bases). This CDR3 comprises 15 residues. Trimming cost V 8 bases and J 0 bases, with 14 bases left between them. The germline V gene has CDR1 MNHNS and CDR2 SASEGT.

As concerns this clonotype: Its ends do not fully match the called genes, so a read error is possible. The CDR3 loop is CAGRQGAREAFF. The CDR3 DNA reads TGTGCCGGCAGACAGGGGGCCCGGGAAGCTTTCTTT. The chain recombines TRBV6-1 with TRBJ1-1; 10 positions match TRBD1. CDR3 length: 12 amino acids. Per the germline V gene, CDR1 is MNHNS and CDR2 is SASEGT.

In its sample, this clonotype was seen many times. The chain joins TRBV7-2 to TRBJ2-7; D is tentatively TRBD1 or TRBD2 (5 bases each). CDR1 is SGHTA, CDR2 FQGNSA, per germline. Trimming took 3 bases from V and 2 from J, leaving 20 bases between them. This CDR3 has 17 residues. The CDR3 protein is CASSFPETGTETYEQYF. The CDR3 DNA reads as TGTGCCAGCAGCTTCCCAGAAACCGGGACGGAGACCTACGAGCAGTACTTC.

The chain recombines TRBV20-1 with TRBJ2-1, with D perhaps TRBD1 or TRBD2 (6 bases each). The CDR3 loop spans 13 amino acids. V was clipped by 6 bases and J by 5 bases, with 14 bases between them. Germline values: CDR1 DFQATT, CDR2 SNEGSKA (reference sequence). The CDR3 loop reads CSACQEGDNEQFF. The CDR3 DNA sequence: TGCAGTGCCTGTCAGGAGGGGGACAATGAGCAGTTCTTC.

This clonotype was found many times. The J gene is TRBJ2-3, the V gene TRBV20-1; 10 positions agree with TRBD2. Trimming at V came to 6 bases and at J to 0 bases, leaving 3 bases not matched to a gene. CDR1 and CDR2 from the germline V gene are DFQATT and SNEGSKA (reference sequence). This CDR3 is built from 14 residues. CDR3 residues: CSAPTSGSTDTQYF. The CDR3 nucleotides are TGCAGTGCCCCGACTAGCGGGAGCACAGATACGCAGTATTTT.

The table lists this clonotype with many counts. The gene calls are TRBV20-1 and TRBJ1-1, with 8 bases fitting TRBD1. The CDR3 has 12 amino acids. From germline, CDR1 is DFQATT and CDR2 SNEGSKA (reference sequence). With V trimmed by 3 bases and J by 9 bases, 6 bases remained unmatched. CDR3 nucleotides: TGCAGTGCTAGGGCGGGACAGGAGAAAGCTTTCTTT. Protein product: CSARAGQEKAFF.

This clonotype was observed at least ten times. This rearrangement joins TRBV7-8 to TRBJ2-3; tentative D call: TRBD1 (6 bases). This CDR3 contains 16 residues. Trimming took off 7 bases at V and 2 bases at J, with 19 bases between the two ends. Per the germline V gene, CDR1 is SGHVS and CDR2 is FQNEAQ. The CDR3, as DNA: TGTGCCAGCAAAGGGGGTTTCGGGCTTGTCACAGATACGCAGTATTTT. This translates into CASKGGFGLVTDTQYF. The variable domain in full, completed from reference TRBV7-8 and TRBJ2-3, reads GAGVSQSPRYKVAKRGQDVALRCDPISGHVSLFWYQQALGQGPEFLTYFQNEAQLDKSGLPSDRFFAERPEGSVSTLKIQRTQQEDSAVYLCASKGGFGLVTDTQYFGPGTRLTVL.

This clonotype turned up a few times. This chain uses TRBV28 with TRBJ1-1, with D maybe TRBD1 (5 bases). Germline V gene sequence: CDR1 MDHEN, CDR2 SYDVKM. Trimming stripped 4 bases from V and 1 base from J, with 13 bases between. The CDR3 consists of 15 residues. The CDR3 nucleotides are TGTGCCAGCAGTTCTTACCCGGGGGGGAACACTGAAGCTTTCTTT. It encodes CASSSYPGGNTEAFF.

In this sample, this clonotype turned up a few times. V is TRBV24-1 and J is TRBJ2-1; D is possibly TRBD2 (5 bases). The germline V gene encodes CDR1 KGHDR and CDR2 SFDVKD. The CDR3 contains 14 residues. The V gene lost 9 bases and the J gene lost 2 bases, with 13 bases spanning the gap. CDR3 bases: TGTGCCACCCGCCGAGGAGGCCCCTACAATGAGCAGTTCTTC. Its translation: CATRRGGPYNEQFF.

As for this clonotype: A read error may explain this, as a much larger clone is one base away. The chain carries TRBV28 and TRBJ1-1; a weak D match, TRBD1 (6 bases). From germline, CDR1 is MDHEN and CDR2 SYDVKM. V shed 5 bases and J shed 6 bases, with 19 bases lying between them. The CDR3 is made up of 15 amino acids. CDR3 DNA: TGTGCCAGCAGTGTTTGGACAGTGGGGGGCGCTGAAGCTTTCTTT. Amino acids: CASSVWTVGGAEAFF. Full variable domain (outside the CDR3, taken from reference TRBV28 and TRBJ1-1): DVKVTQSSRYLVKRTGEKVFLECVQDMDHENMFWYRQDPGLGLRLIYFSYDVKMKEKGDIPEGYSVSREKKERFSLILESASTNQTSMYLCASSVWTVGGAEAFFGQGTRLTVV.